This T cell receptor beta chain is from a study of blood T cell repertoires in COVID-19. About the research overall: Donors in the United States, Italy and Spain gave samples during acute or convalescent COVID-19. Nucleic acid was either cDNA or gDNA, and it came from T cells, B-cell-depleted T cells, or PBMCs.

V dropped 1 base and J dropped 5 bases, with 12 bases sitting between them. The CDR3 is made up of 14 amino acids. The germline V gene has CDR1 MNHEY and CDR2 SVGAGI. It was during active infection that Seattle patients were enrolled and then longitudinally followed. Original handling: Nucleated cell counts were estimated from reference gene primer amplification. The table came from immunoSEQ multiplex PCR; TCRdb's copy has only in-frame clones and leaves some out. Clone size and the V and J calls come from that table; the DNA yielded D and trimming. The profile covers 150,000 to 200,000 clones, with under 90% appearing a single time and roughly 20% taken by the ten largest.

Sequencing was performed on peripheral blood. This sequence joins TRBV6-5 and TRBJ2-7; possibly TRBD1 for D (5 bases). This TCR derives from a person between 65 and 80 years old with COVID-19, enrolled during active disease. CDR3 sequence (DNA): TGTGCCAGCAGTTACTATTCAGGGTACAACGAGCAGTACTTC. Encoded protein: CASSYYSGYNEQYF.